These 2 T cell receptor beta chains came from one sample sequenced in a study of blood T cell repertoires in COVID-19. Using immunoSEQ multiplex PCR, the repertoire was profiled, and TCRdb retains in-frame clones only, with some absent. Of over 200,000 clones listed, around 80% are singletons. The sequencing sample was made of PBMCs or T cells enriched from blood (not recorded which). The receptors were gathered from a man aged 55 to 69 who had recovered from COVID-19.

This clone was counted ten times or more. This specimen includes other DNA sequences encoding the same CDR3. The chain has TRBV7-3 and TRBJ2-1; TRBD2 aligns across 14 bases. Germline CDR1 reads SGHTA; CDR2 reads FQGTGA. V lost 5 bases, J lost 8 bases, and 5 bases stayed unmatched. The CDR3 is 15 amino acids. This chain's CDR3 is CASSPTSGGAYEQFF. The CDR3 region has the DNA TGTGCCAGCAGCCCGACTAGCGGGGGGGCCTATGAGCAGTTCTTC.

This clone was seen more than once but under ten times. The V and J genes are TRBV12-5 and TRBJ2-1, with 7 bases lining up with TRBD1. V lost 0 bases, J lost 8 bases, and 13 bases stayed unmatched. This CDR3 comprises 17 residues. Germline assignment: CDR1 LGHNT and CDR2 FRNRAP. In nucleotides, the CDR3 is TGTGCTAGTGGTTTGGTAATCCACAGGGGAAAGTATGATGAGCAGTTCTTC. Its translation is CASGLVIHRGKYDEQFF. Full variable domain (outside the CDR3, taken from reference TRBV12-5 and TRBJ2-1): DARVTQTPRHKVTEMGQEVTMRCQPILGHNTVFWYRQTMMQGLELLAYFRNRAPLDDSGMPKDRFSAEMPDATLATLKIQPSEPRDSAVYFCASGLVIHRGKYDEQFFGPGTRLTVL.